The 15 T cell receptor beta chains below all came from one sample that was sequenced in a study of STAT3 mutations in large granular lymphocyte leukemia. These receptors have no known antigen. Assay used: immunoSEQ multiplex PCR; TCRdb lists only in-frame clones, some missing. This sample has 12,000 or so clones, with 85% found just once. Study-wide results and limits: At least one immunodominant TCR beta clonotype appeared in every T-cell large granular lymphocyte leukemia patient.

The sample comprised peripheral blood mononuclear cells. The receptors were sampled from a man aged 80 or over with T-cell large granular lymphocyte leukemia. Some clones in this sample may be carry-over from other donors' samples.

The chain links TRBV7-2 to TRBJ2-1; no definite D call. This CDR3 contains 12 residues. The V gene lost 0 bases and the J gene lost 10 bases, with 7 bases spanning the gap. Germline-derived CDR1 and CDR2 are SGHTA and FQGNSA. CDR3 region: CASSLAVGEQFF. The CDR3 DNA follows: TGTGCCAGCAGCTTAGCGGTGGGGGAGCAGTTCTTC.

The chain links TRBV7-9 to TRBJ1-3, with unresolved D. From germline, CDR1 is SEHNR and CDR2 FQNEAQ (reference sequence). The CDR3 has 12 amino acids. Trimming took 6 bases from V and 0 from J, leaving 3 bases between them. Here the CDR3 DNA reads TGTGCCAGCAGTTACTCTGGAAACACCATATATTTT. It translates to CASSYSGNTIYF.

This chain joins TRBV5-1 and TRBJ2-1; D might be TRBD1 (8 bases). The CDR3 runs to 16 residues. Trimming shortened V by 5 bases and J by 5 bases, and 20 bases separated the two germline ends. Germline assignment: CDR1 SGHRS and CDR2 YFSETQ. The CDR3 region has the DNA TGCGCCAGCAGTAGAAGACAGGGGAGGGGGAACAATGAGCAGTTCTTC. Encoded protein: CASSRRQGRGNNEQFF.

The chain is built from TRBV7-2 and TRBJ2-5; TRBD2 matches 13 bases. Germline V gene sequence: CDR1 SGHTA, CDR2 FQGNSA. The V gene end was trimmed by 5 bases and the J gene end by 5 bases; junction bases not matched to a gene: 5. CDR3 length: 15 residues. CDR3 protein: CASSRTSGGLETQYF. The CDR3 nucleotides are TGTGCCAGCAGCCGGACTAGCGGGGGCCTTGAGACCCAGTACTTC.

This rearrangement joins TRBV4-3 to TRBJ1-3; no firm D call. V was shortened by 4 bases and J by 0 bases, with 4 bases between the two germline ends. The CDR3 contains 13 residues. The V gene's germline CDR1 is LGHNA and CDR2 YSLEER. CDR3 in amino acids: CASSRNSGNTIYF. DNA for the CDR3: TGCGCCAGCAGCCGAAACTCTGGAAACACCATATATTTT.

The V gene is TRBV28, the J gene TRBJ1-1; the D gene is possibly TRBD1 (5 bases). There are 15 residues in the CDR3. Germline CDR1 MDHEN, CDR2 SYDVKM. Trimming cost V 2 bases and J 0 bases, with 10 bases left between them. The CDR3 region is CASSLQGTMNTEAFF. CDR3 nucleotide sequence: TGTGCCAGCAGTTTACAAGGGACCATGAACACTGAAGCTTTCTTT. Full variable domain (rest looked up from reference TRBV28 and TRBJ1-1): DVKVTQSSRYLVKRTGEKVFLECVQDMDHENMFWYRQDPGLGLRLIYFSYDVKMKEKGDIPEGYSVSREKKERFSLILESASTNQTSMYLCASSLQGTMNTEAFFGQGTRLTVV.

CDR3 protein: CASSNRNDSRTPVSNQPQHF. CDR3 nucleotide sequence: TGTGCCAGTAGCAACAGAAATGACTCTCGGACACCAGTTAGCAATCAGCCCCAGCATTTT. V is TRBV19 and J is TRBJ1-5, with a weak D call TRBD1 (5 bases). The CDR3 covers 20 residues. CDR1 is LNHDA, CDR2 SQIVND, per germline (reference sequence). Trimming took off 6 bases at V and 0 bases at J, with 27 bases between the two ends.

J is TRBJ2-1 and V is TRBV7-2; 12 positions match TRBD2. The CDR3 is 17 residues long. Germline trimming cut 3 bases from V and 0 bases from J; bases unmatched to any gene: 3. Germline V CDR1 and CDR2: SGHTA, FQGNSA. CDR3 sequence reads: CASSLTSGGLSYNEQFF. As DNA, the CDR3 is TGTGCCAGCAGCTTGACTAGCGGGGGTCTCTCCTACAATGAGCAGTTCTTC.

The CDR3 DNA reads as TGTGCCAGTAGTAAGGGACAGGGGCTTGAGACCCAGTACTTC. It specifies CASSKGQGLETQYF. The rearrangement uses TRBV19 and TRBJ2-5; 10 nucleotides match TRBD1. This CDR3 region has 14 residues. The junction had 4 bases not matched to a gene; V was cut back by 4 bases and J by 5 bases. Germline V gene data show CDR1 as LNHDA and CDR2 as SQIVND (reference sequence).

The chain has TRBV7-9 and TRBJ1-5; maybe TRBD1 (5 bases). This CDR3 spans 12 amino acids. Germline-derived CDR1 and CDR2 are SEHNR and FQNEAQ (reference sequence). V was cut by 5 bases and J by 15 bases, with 17 bases left in between. The CDR3 region is CASSPGGDNRHF. CDR3 bases: TGTGCCAGCAGCCCCGGGGGGGATAATCGGCATTTT.

The chain links TRBV7-2 to TRBJ2-3, with D possibly being TRBD2 (5 bases). The CDR3 has 14 amino acids. The germline V gene has CDR1 SGHTA and CDR2 FQGNSA. The V and J ends lost 5 bases and 1 base respectively, with 10 bases between them. In DNA, the CDR3 is TGTGCCAGCAGCACTAGTCAGGGCACAGATACGCAGTATTTT. It specifies CASSTSQGTDTQYF.

This rearrangement joins TRBV7-9 to TRBJ1-3; D is uncertain. The CDR3 sequence is 14 residues long. Germline-derived CDR1 and CDR2 are SEHNR and FQNEAQ (reference sequence). The V end was cut by 1 base, the J end by 4 bases, with 8 bases between. The CDR3 loop is CASSLGVIGNTIYF. CDR3 nucleotide sequence: TGTGCCAGCAGCTTAGGGGTGATCGGAAACACCATATATTTT.

The chain combines TRBV19 with TRBJ2-7; perhaps TRBD1 as D (6 bases). CDR1 is LNHDA and CDR2 is SQIVND in the germline V gene (reference sequence). The length of the CDR3 is 13 residues. Trimming took 5 bases from V and 2 from J, leaving 10 bases between them. The CDR3 protein is CASSSRQAYEQYF. DNA for the CDR3: TGTGCCAGTAGTTCCCGACAGGCCTACGAGCAGTACTTC.

Concerning this clone itself: Other nucleotide sequences from this sample produce the same CDR3. V gene TRBV5-1 combines with J gene TRBJ2-7; TRBD1 is a possible D gene (5 bases). The CDR3 is 14 amino acids. CDR1 is SGHRS and CDR2 is YFSETQ in the germline V gene. The V end was cut by 3 bases, the J end by 1 base, with 11 bases between. This chain's CDR3 is CASSSATDSYEQYF. As DNA, the CDR3 is TGCGCCAGCAGCTCCGCGACAGATTCCTACGAGCAGTACTTC.

This chain uses TRBV7-9 with TRBJ1-1, with 11 bases identical to TRBD1. This CDR3 comprises 15 residues. Per germline, CDR1 SEHNR and CDR2 FQNEAQ (reference sequence). With V trimmed by 8 bases and J by 2 bases, 7 bases remained unmatched. The CDR3 loop is CASRRTGGGNTEAFF. CDR3 in DNA: TGTGCCAGCCGGAGGACAGGGGGCGGTAACACTGAAGCTTTCTTT.